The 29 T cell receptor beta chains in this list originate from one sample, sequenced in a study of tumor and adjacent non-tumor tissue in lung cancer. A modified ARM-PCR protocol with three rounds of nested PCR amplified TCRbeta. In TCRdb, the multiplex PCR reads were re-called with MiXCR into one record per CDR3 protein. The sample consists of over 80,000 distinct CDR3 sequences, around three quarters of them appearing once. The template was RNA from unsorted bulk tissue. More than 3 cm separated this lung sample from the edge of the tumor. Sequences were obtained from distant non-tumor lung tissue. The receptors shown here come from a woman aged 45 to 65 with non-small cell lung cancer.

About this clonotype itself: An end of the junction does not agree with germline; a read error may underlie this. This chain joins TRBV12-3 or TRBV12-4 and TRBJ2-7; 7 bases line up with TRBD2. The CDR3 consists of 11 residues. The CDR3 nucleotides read TGTGCAAGCAGTGAGCGGGAAGAGCAGTACTTC. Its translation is CASSEREEQYF.

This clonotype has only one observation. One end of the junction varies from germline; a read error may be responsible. This CDR3 reads CASSWVLAVNSYNEQFF. CDR3 DNA sequence: TGTGCCAGTAGTTGGGTACTAGCGGTAAACTCCTACAATGAGCAGTTCTTC. J is TRBJ2-1 and V is TRBV6-2 or TRBV6-3; 8 nucleotides match TRBD2. Per the germline V gene, CDR1 is MNHEY and CDR2 is SVGEGT. This CDR3 contains 17 residues.

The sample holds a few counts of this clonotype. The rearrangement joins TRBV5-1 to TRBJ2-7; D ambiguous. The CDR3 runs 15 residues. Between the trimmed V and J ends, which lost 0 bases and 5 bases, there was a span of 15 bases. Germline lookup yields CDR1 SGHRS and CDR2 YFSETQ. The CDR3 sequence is CASSLAATGYDEQYF. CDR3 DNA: TGCGCCAGCAGCTTGGCGGCGACCGGGTACGACGAGCAGTACTTC.

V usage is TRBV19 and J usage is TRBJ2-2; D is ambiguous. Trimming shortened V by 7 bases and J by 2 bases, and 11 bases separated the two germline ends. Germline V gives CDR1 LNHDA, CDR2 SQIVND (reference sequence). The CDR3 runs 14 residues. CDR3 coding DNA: TGTGCCAGTATCCTGGATCGAAACACCGGGGAGCTGTTTTTT. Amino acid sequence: CASILDRNTGELFF.

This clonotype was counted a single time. The CDR3 loop reads CASSMDSKTYTQYF. CDR3 nucleotides: TGTGCCAGCAGCATGGACAGCAAAACATATACGCAGTATTTT. The chain has TRBV6-2 or TRBV6-3 and TRBJ2-3; perhaps TRBD1 as D (6 bases). The V and J ends lost 6 bases and 7 bases respectively, with 17 bases between them. The CDR3 covers 14 residues. From germline, CDR1 is MNHEY and CDR2 SVGEGT.

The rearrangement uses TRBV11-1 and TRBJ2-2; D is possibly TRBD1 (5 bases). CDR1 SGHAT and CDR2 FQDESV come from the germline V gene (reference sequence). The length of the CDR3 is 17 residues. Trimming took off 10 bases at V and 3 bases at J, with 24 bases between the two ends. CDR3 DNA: TGTGCCAACAGGAGTGAGGAGAGAAGGGGCTACACCGGGGAGCTGTTTTTT. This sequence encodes CANRSEERRGYTGELFF.

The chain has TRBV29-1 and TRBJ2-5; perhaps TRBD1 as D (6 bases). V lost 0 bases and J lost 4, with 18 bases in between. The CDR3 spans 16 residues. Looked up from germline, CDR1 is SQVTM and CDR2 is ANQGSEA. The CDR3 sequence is CSVEDSRQAPLETQYF. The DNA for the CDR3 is TGCAGCGTTGAAGATTCAAGACAGGCGCCACTAGAGACCCAGTACTTC.

CDR3 loop: CASMGQAYYQYF. CDR3 bases: TGTGCCAGCATGGGACAGGCCTACTACCAGTACTTC. The chain has TRBV12-3 or TRBV12-4 and TRBJ2-7, with TRBD1 identical over 8 bases. V shed 7 bases and J 10 bases; nucleotides not matched to a gene: 9. The CDR3 length is 12 residues.

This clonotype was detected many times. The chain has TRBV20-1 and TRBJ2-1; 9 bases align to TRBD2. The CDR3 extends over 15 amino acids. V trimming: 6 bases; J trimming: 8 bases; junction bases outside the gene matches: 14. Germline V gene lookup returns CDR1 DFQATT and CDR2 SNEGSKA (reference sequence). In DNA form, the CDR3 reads TGCAGTGCCCCCCGGGCGGGAGGGCCGATGGATGAGCAGTTCTTC. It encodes CSAPRAGGPMDEQFF.

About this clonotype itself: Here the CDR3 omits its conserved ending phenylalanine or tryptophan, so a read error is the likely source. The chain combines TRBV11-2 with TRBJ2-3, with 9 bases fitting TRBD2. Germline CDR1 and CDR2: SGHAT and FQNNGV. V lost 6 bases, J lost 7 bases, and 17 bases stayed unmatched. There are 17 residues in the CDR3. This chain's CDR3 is CASSSLAGAGEAHTQYI. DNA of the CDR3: TGTGCCAGCAGTTCCTTAGCGGGAGCGGGTGAGGCACATACGCAGTATATT.

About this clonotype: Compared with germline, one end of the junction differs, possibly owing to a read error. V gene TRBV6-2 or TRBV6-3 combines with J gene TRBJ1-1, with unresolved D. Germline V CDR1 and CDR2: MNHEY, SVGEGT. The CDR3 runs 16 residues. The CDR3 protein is CVSTSAVVFMNTEAFF. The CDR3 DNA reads TGTGTCAGCACCTCTGCAGTCGTATTCATGAACACTGAAGCTTTCTTT.

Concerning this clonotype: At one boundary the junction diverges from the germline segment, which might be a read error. The CDR3 reads CAWGLVAYEQYF. Here the CDR3 DNA reads TGTGCCTGGGGACTAGTGGCCTACGAGCAGTATTTC. The chain links TRBV30 to TRBJ2-7; 7 bases map to TRBD2. CDR3 length equals 12 residues. Germline CDR1 GTSNPN, CDR2 SVGIG (reference sequence).

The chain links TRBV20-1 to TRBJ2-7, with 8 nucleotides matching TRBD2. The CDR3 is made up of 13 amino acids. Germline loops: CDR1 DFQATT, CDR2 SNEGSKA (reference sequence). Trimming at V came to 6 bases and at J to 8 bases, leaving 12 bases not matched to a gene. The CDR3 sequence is CSAATSVSRKQYF. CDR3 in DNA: TGCAGTGCGGCGACTAGCGTTAGTCGGAAGCAGTACTTC.

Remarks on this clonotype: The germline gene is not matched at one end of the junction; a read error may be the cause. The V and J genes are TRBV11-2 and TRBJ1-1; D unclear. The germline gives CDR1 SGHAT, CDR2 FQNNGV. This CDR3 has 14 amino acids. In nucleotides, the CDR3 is TGTACCAGCAGTTTGCTAATGGTGGGAACTGAAGCTTTCTTT. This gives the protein CTSSLLMVGTEAFF.

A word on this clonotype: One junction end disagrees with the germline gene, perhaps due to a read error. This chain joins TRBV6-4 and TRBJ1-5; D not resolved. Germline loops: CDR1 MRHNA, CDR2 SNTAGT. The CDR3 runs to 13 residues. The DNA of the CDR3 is TGTGCCAGCAGTGAGGTGAGCAATCAGCCCCAGCATTTC. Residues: CASSEVSNQPQHF.

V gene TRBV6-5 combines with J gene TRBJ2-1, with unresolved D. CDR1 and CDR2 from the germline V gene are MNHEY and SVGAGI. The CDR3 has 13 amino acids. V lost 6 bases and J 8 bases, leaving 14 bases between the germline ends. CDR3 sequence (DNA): TGTGCCAGCAGCCCCATCCTGGAGTATGAGCAGTTCTTC. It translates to CASSPILEYEQFF.

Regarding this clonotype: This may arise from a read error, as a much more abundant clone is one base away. The CDR3 region is CSASPSGISYSEQFF. CDR3 in DNA: TGCAGTGCTAGCCCTAGCGGCATCTCCTACAGTGAGCAGTTCTTC. This chain joins TRBV20-1 and TRBJ2-1; 7 nucleotides match TRBD2. The CDR3 extends over 15 amino acids. CDR1 is DFQATT, CDR2 SNEGSKA, per germline (reference sequence).

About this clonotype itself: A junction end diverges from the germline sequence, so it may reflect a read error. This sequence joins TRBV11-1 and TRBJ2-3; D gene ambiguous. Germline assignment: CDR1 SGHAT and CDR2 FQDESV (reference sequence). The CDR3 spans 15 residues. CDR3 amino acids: CASRSGFFDTDTQYF. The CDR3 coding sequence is TGTGCCAGCAGGAGTGGATTTTTCGACACAGATACGCAATATTTT. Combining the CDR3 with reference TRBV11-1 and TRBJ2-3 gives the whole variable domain EAEVAQSPRYKITEKSQAVAFWCDPISGHATLYWYRQILGQGPELLVQFQDESVVDDSQLPKDRFSAERLKGVDSTLKIQPAELGDSAMYLCASRSGFFDTDTQYFGPGTRLTVL.

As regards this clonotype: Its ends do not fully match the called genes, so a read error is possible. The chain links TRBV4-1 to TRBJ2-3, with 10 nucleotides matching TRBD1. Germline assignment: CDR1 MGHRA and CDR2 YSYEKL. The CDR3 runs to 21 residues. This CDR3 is CASSQGILGTGAFGTTDTLYF. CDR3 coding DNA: TGCGCCAGCAGCCAAGGGATTCTAGGGACAGGGGCTTTTGGCACCACAGATACGCTGTATTTT.

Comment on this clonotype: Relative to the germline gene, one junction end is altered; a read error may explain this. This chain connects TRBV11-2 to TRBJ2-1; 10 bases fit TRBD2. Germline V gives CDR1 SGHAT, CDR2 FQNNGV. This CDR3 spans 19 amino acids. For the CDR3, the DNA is TGTGCCAGCAGCCTAAGTAGCGGGGGGTCTGGGCGCGGTCACAATGAGGAGTTCTTC. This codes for CASSLSSGGSGRGHNEEFF.

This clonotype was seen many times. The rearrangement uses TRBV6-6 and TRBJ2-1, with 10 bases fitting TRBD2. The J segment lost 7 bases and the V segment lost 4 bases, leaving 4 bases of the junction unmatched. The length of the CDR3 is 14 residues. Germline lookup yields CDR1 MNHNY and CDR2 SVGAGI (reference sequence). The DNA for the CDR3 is TGTGCCAGCAGTTCTAGCGGGAGTGTTAATGAGCAGTTCTTC. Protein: CASSSSGSVNEQFF.

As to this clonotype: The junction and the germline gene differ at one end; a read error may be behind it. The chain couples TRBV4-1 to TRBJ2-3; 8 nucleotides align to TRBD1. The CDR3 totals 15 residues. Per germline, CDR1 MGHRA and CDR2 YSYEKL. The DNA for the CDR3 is TGCGCCAGCAGCCAATCGGGACAGGACACAGATATGCAGTATTTT. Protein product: CASSQSGQDTDMQYF.

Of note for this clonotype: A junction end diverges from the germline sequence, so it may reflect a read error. CDR3 loop: CASAPEGPIDAQYF. Here the CDR3 DNA reads TGTGCCAGCGCCCCGGAAGGGCCGATAGATGCGCAGTATTTT. The V and J genes are TRBV6-6 and TRBJ2-3; D gene ambiguous. This CDR3 is 14 amino acids long. Per the germline V gene, CDR1 is MNHNY and CDR2 is SVGAGI (reference sequence).

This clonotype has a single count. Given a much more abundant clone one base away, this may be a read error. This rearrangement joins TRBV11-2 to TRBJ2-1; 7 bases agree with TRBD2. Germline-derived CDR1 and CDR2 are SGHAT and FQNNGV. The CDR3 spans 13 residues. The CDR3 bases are TGTGGCGGAGGGGAGGGAGGGCCGCGCAAGCAGTTCTTC. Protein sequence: CGGGEGGPRKQFF. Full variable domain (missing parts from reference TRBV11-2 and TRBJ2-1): EAGVAQSPRYKIIEKRQSVAFWCNPISGHATLYWYQQILGQGPKLLIQFQNNGVVDDSQLPKDRFSAERLKGVDSTLKIQPAKLEDSAVYLCGGGEGGPRKQFFGPGTRLTVL.

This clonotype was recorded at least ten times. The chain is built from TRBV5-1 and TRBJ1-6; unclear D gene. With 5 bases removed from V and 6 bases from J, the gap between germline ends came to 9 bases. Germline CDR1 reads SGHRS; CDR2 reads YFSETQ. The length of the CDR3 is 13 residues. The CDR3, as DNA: TGCGCCAGCAGTTTCGACCGTAATTCACCCCTCCACTTT. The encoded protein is CASSFDRNSPLHF.

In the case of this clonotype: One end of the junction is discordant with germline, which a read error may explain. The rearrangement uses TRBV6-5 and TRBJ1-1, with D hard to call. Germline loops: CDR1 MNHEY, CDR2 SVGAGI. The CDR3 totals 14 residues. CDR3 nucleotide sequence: TGTGCCAGCAGTTACAGCACCATGTACACTGAAACTTTCTTT. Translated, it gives CASSYSTMYTETFF.

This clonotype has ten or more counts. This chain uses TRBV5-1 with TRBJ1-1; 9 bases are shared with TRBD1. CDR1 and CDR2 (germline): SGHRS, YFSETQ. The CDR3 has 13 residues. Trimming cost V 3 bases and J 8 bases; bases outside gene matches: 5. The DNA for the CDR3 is TGCGCCAGCAGCTCCGGGACAGGGACCGAAGCTTTCTTT. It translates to CASSSGTGTEAFF.

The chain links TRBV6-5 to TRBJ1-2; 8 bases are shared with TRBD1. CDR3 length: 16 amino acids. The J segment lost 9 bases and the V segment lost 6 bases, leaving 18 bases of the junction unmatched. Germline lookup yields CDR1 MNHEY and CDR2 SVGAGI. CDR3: CASSHGAHRGFFSYTF. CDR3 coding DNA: TGTGCCAGCAGCCACGGCGCCCACAGGGGGTTCTTCAGCTACACCTTC.

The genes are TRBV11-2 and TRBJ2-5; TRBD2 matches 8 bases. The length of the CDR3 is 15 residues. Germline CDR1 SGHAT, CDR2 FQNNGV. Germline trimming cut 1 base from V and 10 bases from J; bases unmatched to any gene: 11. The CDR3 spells CASSLGSSGKEYQYF. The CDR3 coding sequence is TGTGCCAGCAGCTTAGGGAGTAGCGGGAAAGAGTACCAGTACTTC.